This T cell receptor beta chain was obtained from a study of T cells in localized non-small cell lung cancer. Notes on the study in general: Uninvolved adjacent lung had higher T cell clonality than tumor and all other tissues.

Only in-frame clones appear in the TCRdb table, and some are missing; sequencing was by immunoSEQ multiplex PCR. This sample carries under 70,000 clones, 80% to 90% of them seen once, and the ten largest clones take approximately 5.2%. J lost 0 bases, V lost 4 bases, and 4 bases had no gene match. CDR1 and CDR2 from the germline V gene are MNHNY and SVGAGI (reference sequence). CDR3 length: 16 residues. As for this clone: The antigen is unknown.

The sequencing used peripheral blood, collected before any cancer treatment. V usage is TRBV6-6 and J usage is TRBJ2-2; TRBD1 matches 8 bases. The sequence derives from a woman aged 35 to 69 with stage I lung adenocarcinoma. For the CDR3, the DNA is TGTGCCAGCAGTTGGGTGACAGGGGCGAACACCGGGGAGCTGTTTTTT. Translated: CASSWVTGANTGELFF.